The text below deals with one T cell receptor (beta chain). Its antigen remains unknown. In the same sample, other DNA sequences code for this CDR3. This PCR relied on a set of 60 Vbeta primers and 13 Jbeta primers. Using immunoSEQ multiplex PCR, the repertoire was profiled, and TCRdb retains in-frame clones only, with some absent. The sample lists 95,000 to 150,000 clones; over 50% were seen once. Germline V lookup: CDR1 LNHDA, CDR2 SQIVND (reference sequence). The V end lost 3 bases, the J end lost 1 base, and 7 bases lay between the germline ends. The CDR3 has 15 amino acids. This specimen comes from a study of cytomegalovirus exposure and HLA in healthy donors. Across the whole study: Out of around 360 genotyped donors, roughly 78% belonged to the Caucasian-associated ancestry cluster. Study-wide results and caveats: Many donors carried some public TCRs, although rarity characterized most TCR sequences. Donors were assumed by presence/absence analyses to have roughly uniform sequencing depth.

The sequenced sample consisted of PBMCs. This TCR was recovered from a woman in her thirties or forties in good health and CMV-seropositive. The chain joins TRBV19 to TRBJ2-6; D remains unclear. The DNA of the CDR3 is TGTGCCAGTAGTATCGCGGATTCTGGGGCCAACGTCCTGACTTTC. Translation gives CASSIADSGANVLTF.